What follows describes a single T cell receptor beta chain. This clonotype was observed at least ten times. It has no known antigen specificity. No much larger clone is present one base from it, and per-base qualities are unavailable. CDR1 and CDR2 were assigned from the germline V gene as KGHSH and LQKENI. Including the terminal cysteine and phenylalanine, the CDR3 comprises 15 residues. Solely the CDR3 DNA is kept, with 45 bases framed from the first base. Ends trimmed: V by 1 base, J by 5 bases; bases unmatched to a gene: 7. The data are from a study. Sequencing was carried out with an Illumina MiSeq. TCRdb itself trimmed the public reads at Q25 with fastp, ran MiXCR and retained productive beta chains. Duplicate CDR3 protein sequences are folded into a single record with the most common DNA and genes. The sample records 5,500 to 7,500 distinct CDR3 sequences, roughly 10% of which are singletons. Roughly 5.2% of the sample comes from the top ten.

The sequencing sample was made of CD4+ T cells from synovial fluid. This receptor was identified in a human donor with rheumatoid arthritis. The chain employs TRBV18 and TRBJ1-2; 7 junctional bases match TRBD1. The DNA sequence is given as TGTGCCAGCTCACCACAGGGGGCAATTGGATATGGCTACACCTTC. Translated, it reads CASSPQGAIGYGYTF.